A selection of T cell receptor beta chains follows, all from one sample in a study of T cells in Graves' hyperthyroidism and ophthalmopathy. TCRdb itself ran the multiplex PCR reads through MiXCR, one entry per CDR3 protein. This repertoire shows over 250,000 distinct CDR3 sequences, around 20% found once; its top ten account for around 62%. Sequencing was carried out using blood. The receptors stem from a man aged 30-40 years with Graves' ophthalmopathy. CDR3s include the opening cysteine and the closing phenylalanine or tryptophan. A D gene is named only where the DNA matches it firmly. Not all rows give a size; the values are once, few, many and, for expanded clones, a class.

-	TRBV5-5	-	TRBJ1-2	CASSPRVEYYGYTF	TGTGCCAGCAGCCCCCGGGTCGAGTACTATGGCTACACCTTC
-	TRBV20-1	-	TRBJ2-1	CSAIKPEAYDEQFF	TGCAGTGCCATCAAGCCGGAGGCCTACGATGAGCAGTTCTTC
TRBD2	TRBV2	-	TRBJ2-1	CASSPLAGGLNNEQFF	TGTGCCAGCAGCCCCCTAGCGGGAGGGCTGAACAATGAGCAGTTCTTC
-	TRBV11-3	many	TRBJ1-1	CASSLGGENTEAFF	TGTGCCAGCAGCTTAGGGGGGGAGAACACTGAAGCTTTCTTT
TRBD2	TRBV14	few	TRBJ2-3	CASSHRTSGSPDTQYF	TGTGCCAGCAGCCACCGGACTAGCGGGAGTCCAGATACGCAGTATTTT
-	TRBV2	-	TRBJ1-4	CASTSKEKLFF	TGTGCCTCAACAAGTAAAGAAAAACTGTTTTTT
-	TRBV7-8	many	TRBJ1-1	CASNRRVNTEAFF	TGTGCCAGCAACCGGAGGGTGAACACTGAAGCTTTCTTT
-	TRBV12-3/TRBV12-4	many	TRBJ2-7	CASSPRRRYEQYF	TGTGCCAGCAGCCCCCGACGAAGGTACGAGCAGTACTTC
TRBD1	TRBV27	-	TRBJ1-1	CASKTAGQSWNTEAFF	TGTGCCAGCAAGACGGCGGGACAGAGCTGGAACACTGAAGCTTTCTTT
-	TRBV6-9	few	TRBJ1-3	CASSDSYTIYF	TGTGCCAGCAGTGATTCGTACACCATATATTTT